Listed below are T cell receptor beta chains from one sample, sequenced in a study of T-cell memory formation after mild COVID-19. TCRdb analysed the 5' RACE reads with MiXCR anew, one entry per CDR3 protein. This sample has about 350,000 distinct CDR3 sequences, with approximately 14% found just once. The sequenced sample was PBMCs or a T cell subset sorted from them (not recorded which). These receptors all come from a man in his late teens or twenties who had mild COVID-19 (a few samples of this study predate the infection). Cell type and time point are not known. CDR3s include the opening cysteine and the closing phenylalanine or tryptophan. Where a row states a size, it is once, few, many or the class of an expanded clone; other rows omit it.

v_gene,abundance,j_gene,CDR3aa
TRBV30,-,TRBJ1-2,CAWSVGSGYTF
TRBV6-5,-,TRBJ2-3,CASSHNWGTDTQYF
TRBV20-1,-,TRBJ1-5,CSAGQQGLRPQHF
TRBV27,few,TRBJ2-3,CASSITGTNTQYF
TRBV12-3/TRBV12-4,-,TRBJ2-5,CASSPGTGETQYF
TRBV24-1,few,TRBJ2-4,CATSAKDRVEAKNIQYF
TRBV10-3,few,TRBJ2-1,CAITRVAGNEQFF
TRBV7-6,many,TRBJ2-1,CASSVSTGRNEQFF
TRBV6-5,-,TRBJ1-5,CASSNRANQPQHF
TRBV7-9,-,TRBJ2-7,CASSFSQAYEQYF
TRBV7-2,-,TRBJ1-1,CASSLDFGWEAFF
TRBV29-1,few,TRBJ2-7,CSVVRDNYEQYF
TRBV25-1,-,TRBJ2-6,CASSESGANVLTF
TRBV7-9,-,TRBJ2-2,CASSSLVAPRPDTGELFF
TRBV4-3,few,TRBJ2-1,CASSQGRNSGGYYNEQFF
TRBV28,-,TRBJ1-5,CASSPNARQNNQPQHF
TRBV3-1,-,TRBJ2-1,CASSPQGFNNEQFF
TRBV27,-,TRBJ1-1,CASSLVGSKAFF
TRBV12-3/TRBV12-4,many,TRBJ1-5,CASSFWGVNQPQHF
TRBV7-2,few,TRBJ2-3,CASSGSGTGRADTQYF
TRBV7-9,-,TRBJ2-4,CASSPLAGTKNIQYF
TRBV12-3/TRBV12-4,few,TRBJ1-5,CASSPRTYSNQPQHF
TRBV5-1,-,TRBJ2-2,CASSFTFGGSTANTGELFF
TRBV7-3,-,TRBJ1-3,CASSSDRENTIYF
TRBV2,few,TRBJ2-5,CASTDVETQYF